These 8 T cell receptor beta chains originate from one sample sequenced in a study of early T cells in non-severe SARS-CoV-2 infection. TCRdb redid the calling of the 5' RACE reads with MiXCR, one entry per CDR3 protein. The sample carries approximately 58,000 distinct CDR3 sequences, around 10% recorded once. The sequenced sample was whole blood. These receptors were collected from an adult who was a healthcare worker with PCR-confirmed SARS-CoV-2 infection or an uninfected control (not recorded which).

The chain is built from TRBV5-1 and TRBJ1-2; D call uncertain. From germline, CDR1 is SGHRS and CDR2 YFSETQ. V lost 0 bases and J 2 bases, leaving 11 bases between the germline ends. The CDR3 sequence is 15 residues long. CDR3 amino acids: CASSLAPAENYGYTF. DNA for the CDR3: TGCGCCAGCAGCTTGGCCCCGGCGGAGAACTATGGCTACACCTTC.

This chain joins TRBV30 and TRBJ1-4; TRBD1 aligns across 7 bases. CDR1 and CDR2 from the germline V gene are GTSNPN and SVGIG (reference sequence). V lost 4 bases, J lost 3 bases, and 8 bases stayed unmatched. The CDR3 contains 15 residues. The DNA of the CDR3 is TGTGCCTGGAAGACTTACGGGACAGCTAATGAAAAACTGTTTTTT. It yields the protein CAWKTYGTANEKLFF. Looking up the rest from reference TRBV30 and TRBJ1-4 gives the full variable domain: SQTIHQWPATLVQPVGSPLSLECTVEGTSNPNLYWYRQAAGRGLQLLFYSVGIGQISSEVPQNLSASRPQDRQFILSSKKLLLSDSGFYLCAWKTYGTANEKLFFGSGTQLSVL.

This clonotype has ten or more counts. The CDR3 coding sequence is TGTGCCACCAGTGGGAACACGGTTAATCAGCCCCAGCATTTT. This gives the protein CATSGNTVNQPQHF. The V call is TRBV24-1, the J call TRBJ1-5; D unclear. Germline values: CDR1 KGHDR, CDR2 SFDVKD. The CDR3 spans 14 residues. The V end was cut by 5 bases, the J end by 4 bases, with 11 bases between.

This clonotype was counted between two and nine times. The chain has TRBV5-1 and TRBJ2-3; tentative D call: TRBD2 (5 bases). V lost 0 bases and J lost 0, with 14 bases in between. This CDR3 region has 17 residues. CDR1 SGHRS and CDR2 YFSETQ come from the germline V gene. CDR3 sequence reads: CASSLGLSGDSTDTQYF. As DNA, the CDR3 is TGCGCCAGCAGCTTGGGTCTTTCCGGGGATAGCACAGATACGCAGTATTTT.

The chain recombines TRBV7-9 with TRBJ2-5, with a possible D match to TRBD1 (6 bases). Germline CDR1 and CDR2: SEHNR and FQNEAQ (reference sequence). Trimming took 1 base from V and 5 from J, leaving 14 bases between them. The length of the CDR3 is 15 residues. CDR3 sequence: CASSLVGAGEETQYF. CDR3 nucleotide sequence: TGTGCCAGCAGCTTAGTCGGGGCAGGGGAGGAGACCCAGTACTTC.

J is TRBJ2-7 and V is TRBV3-1, with 7 bases identical to TRBD2. Germline lookup yields CDR1 LGHDT and CDR2 YNNKEL (reference sequence). V lost 1 base and J lost 0; bases outside the gene matches: 3. CDR3 length: 15 amino acids. The CDR3 region has the DNA TGTGCCAGCAGCCAAGGCGGGAGCGACTCCTACGAGCAGTACTTC. It encodes CASSQGGSDSYEQYF.

This clonotype was found many times. The J gene is TRBJ2-1, the V gene TRBV30; D is perhaps TRBD2 (5 bases). Trimming shortened V by 4 bases and J by 0 bases, and 16 bases separated the two germline ends. The CDR3 length is 16 residues. CDR1 and CDR2 from the germline V gene are GTSNPN and SVGIG (reference sequence). CDR3 in amino acids: CAWTPLVGSSYNEQFF. The CDR3 nucleotides are TGTGCCTGGACCCCCCTCGTGGGGAGCTCCTACAATGAGCAGTTCTTC. Full variable domain (outside the CDR3, taken from reference TRBV30 and TRBJ2-1): SQTIHQWPATLVQPVGSPLSLECTVEGTSNPNLYWYRQAAGRGLQLLFYSVGIGQISSEVPQNLSASRPQDRQFILSSKKLLLSDSGFYLCAWTPLVGSSYNEQFFGPGTRLTVL.

This clonotype was seen a handful of times. The chain links TRBV2 to TRBJ2-3; D remains unclear. This CDR3 region has 12 residues. Looked up from germline, CDR1 is SNHLY and CDR2 is FYNNEI. Trimming removed 6 bases from V and 4 bases from J, with 8 bases in between. DNA for the CDR3: TGTGCCAGCAGGCCAGTCCCAGATACGCAGTATTTT. It translates to CASRPVPDTQYF.